These 12 T cell receptor beta chains share one sample of origin, sequenced in a study of cytomegalovirus exposure and HLA in healthy donors. Primers: 60 Vbeta forward and 13 Jbeta reverse. Produced via immunoSEQ multiplex PCR; TCRdb's table is partial and in-frame only. The table records approximately 200,000 clones, roughly four fifths of them present only once. Sequencing was performed on PBMCs. These receptors all come from a woman in her thirties in good health and CMV-seropositive.

V and J are TRBV6-1 and TRBJ1-1, with a possible D match to TRBD1 (5 bases). Trimming pared 7 bases from V and 3 bases from J, leaving 18 bases between. This CDR3 region has 15 residues. Germline V CDR1 and CDR2: MNHNS, SASEGT. CDR3 sequence reads: CASNRRRGGDTEAFF. DNA for the CDR3: TGTGCCAGCAATAGACGACGGGGGGGGGACACTGAAGCTTTCTTT.

This chain's CDR3 is CASTAGTANTGELFF. CDR3 in DNA: TGCGCCAGCACCGCCGGGACAGCTAACACCGGGGAGCTGTTTTTT. The chain has TRBV5-1 and TRBJ2-2, with TRBD1 matching over 7 bases. The CDR3 is made up of 15 amino acids. Germline loops: CDR1 SGHRS, CDR2 YFSETQ. V shed 6 bases, J shed 2 bases, and the junction held 7 bases outside the gene matches.

In this sample, this clone turned up a few times. This rearrangement joins TRBV28 to TRBJ2-7; 7 bases line up with TRBD1. This CDR3 comprises 13 residues. Germline loops: CDR1 MDHEN, CDR2 SYDVKM. Trimming at V came to 7 bases and at J to 2 bases, leaving 5 bases not matched to a gene. CDR3 loop: CASTTTGTYEQYF. CDR3 sequence (DNA): TGTGCCAGCACGACGACAGGGACCTACGAGCAGTACTTC. The full variable domain, its missing parts supplied by reference TRBV28 and TRBJ2-7, is DVKVTQSSRYLVKRTGEKVFLECVQDMDHENMFWYRQDPGLGLRLIYFSYDVKMKEKGDIPEGYSVSREKKERFSLILESASTNQTSMYLCASTTTGTYEQYFGPGTRLTVT.

The V gene is TRBV9, the J gene TRBJ2-7; 8 bases fit TRBD2. After removal of 0 bases from V and 5 bases from J, the junction contained 16 bases not matched to a gene. The CDR3 has 18 amino acids. CDR1 is SGDLS and CDR2 is YYNGEE in the germline V gene. The CDR3 DNA sequence: TGTGCCAGCAGCGTAGCCCCAGTAGGCGGGGGGCGGATTGACGAGCAGTACTTC. Translation gives CASSVAPVGGGRIDEQYF.

Points on this clone: This same CDR3 is encoded by further DNA sequences in the sample. This sequence joins TRBV28 and TRBJ2-2, with 7 bases matching TRBD1. Germline V lookup: CDR1 MDHEN, CDR2 SYDVKM. The CDR3 is 14 amino acids. Germline trimming cut 2 bases from V and 6 bases from J; bases unmatched to any gene: 3. The CDR3 loop is CASSLTQGAGELFF. The CDR3 DNA is TGTGCCAGCAGTTTAACTCAGGGGGCCGGGGAGCTGTTTTTT.

This clone has only a few counts. The chain joins TRBV7-6 to TRBJ2-2; D remains ambiguous. The CDR3 covers 16 residues. From germline, CDR1 is SGHVS and CDR2 FNYEAQ. V lost 1 base and J lost 4, with 13 bases in between. CDR3 bases: TGTGCCAGCAGCTTAGTAACGGGTTGGAGCACCGGGGAGCTGTTTTTT. It specifies CASSLVTGWSTGELFF.

The chain combines TRBV27 with TRBJ2-1, with 13 bases identical to TRBD2. V was clipped by 6 bases and J by 12 bases; unmatched bases: 8. The CDR3 has 14 residues. Germline CDR1 and CDR2: MNHEY and SMNVEV (reference sequence). DNA of the CDR3: TGTGCCAGCAGCCAGACTAGCGGGAGGTCGGGGCAGTTCTTC. It translates to CASSQTSGRSGQFF.

This chain joins TRBV27 and TRBJ1-5; D may be TRBD1 (5 bases). The CDR3 is made up of 14 amino acids. Per germline, CDR1 MNHEY and CDR2 SMNVEV (reference sequence). The germline V and J ends were trimmed by 2 bases and 6 bases, with 11 bases remaining between them. CDR3 bases: TGTGCCAGCAGTTTAGGGAGGGGCAGTCAGCCCCAGCATTTT. Protein: CASSLGRGSQPQHF.

The V and J genes are TRBV11-2 and TRBJ1-6; D might be TRBD1 (6 bases). The CDR3 loop spans 13 amino acids. CDR1 and CDR2 from the germline V gene are SGHAT and FQNNGV. Trimming cost V 3 bases and J 11 bases, with 11 bases left between them. CDR3 sequence: CASSLTGMAPLHF. CDR3 bases: TGTGCCAGCAGCTTGACAGGCATGGCACCCCTCCACTTT.

The rearrangement links TRBV6-1 to TRBJ1-1; 8 bases align to TRBD1. Per the germline V gene, CDR1 is MNHNS and CDR2 is SASEGT. Losses at the gene ends were 6 bases for V and 1 base for J; bases not matched to a gene: 7. This CDR3 comprises 15 residues. CDR3 nucleotides: TGTGCCAGCAGGCCGGGACAGGCTACGAACACTGAAGCTTTCTTT. Its translation is CASRPGQATNTEAFF.

Only a few counts were recorded for this clone. The chain has TRBV7-2 and TRBJ1-1; D is unresolved. The CDR3 runs to 16 residues. Trimming shortened V by 2 bases and J by 0 bases, and 13 bases separated the two germline ends. CDR1 is SGHTA, CDR2 FQGNSA, per germline. CDR3 protein: CASSLFSGNLNTEAFF. CDR3 bases: TGTGCCAGCAGCTTATTTTCCGGGAACCTGAACACTGAAGCTTTCTTT.

The rearrangement joins TRBV2 to TRBJ1-2, with D tentatively TRBD1 (5 bases). Germline assignment: CDR1 SNHLY and CDR2 FYNNEI. V lost 6 bases and J 4 bases, leaving 18 bases between the germline ends. There are 15 residues in the CDR3. CDR3 in DNA: TGTGCCAGCAGGGGCCGGACACTTAAGGGCTATGGCTACACCTTC. This codes for CASRGRTLKGYGYTF.